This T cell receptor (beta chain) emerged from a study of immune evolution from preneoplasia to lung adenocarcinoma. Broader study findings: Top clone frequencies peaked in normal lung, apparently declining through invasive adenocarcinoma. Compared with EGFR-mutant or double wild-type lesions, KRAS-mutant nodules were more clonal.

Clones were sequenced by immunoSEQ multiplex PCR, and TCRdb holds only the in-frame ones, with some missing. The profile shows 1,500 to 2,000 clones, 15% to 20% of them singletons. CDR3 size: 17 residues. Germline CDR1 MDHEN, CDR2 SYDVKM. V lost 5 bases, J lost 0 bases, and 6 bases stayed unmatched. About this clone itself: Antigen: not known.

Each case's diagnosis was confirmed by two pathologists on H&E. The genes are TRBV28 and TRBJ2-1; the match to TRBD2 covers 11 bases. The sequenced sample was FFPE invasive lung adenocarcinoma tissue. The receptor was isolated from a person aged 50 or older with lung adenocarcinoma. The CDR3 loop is CASSPLAGASSYNEQFF. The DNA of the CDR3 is TGTGCCAGCAGTCCACTAGCGGGGGCGAGCTCCTACAATGAGCAGTTCTTC.